These 9 T cell receptor beta chains were all obtained from the same sample, sequenced in a study of shared clonotypes between healthy human individuals. Repertoires were generated with immunoSEQ multiplex PCR, while TCRdb's copy carries only in-frame clones and drops some. The sample yields over 2 million clones, about 90% seen once. The sequencing sample was made of naive CD4+ T cells from PBMCs. Specified subset: CD45RA+ positively selected. The receptors were sampled from a man younger than 30 in good health. Some clones in this sample may be carry-over from other donors' samples.

A remark on this clone: Other DNA sequences in the same sample also yield this CDR3. The chain joins TRBV18 to TRBJ2-1; 9 nucleotides match TRBD1. J was trimmed by 3 bases and V by 3 bases; bases with no gene match: 3. The V gene's germline CDR1 is KGHSH and CDR2 LQKENI. The CDR3 extends over 15 amino acids. DNA of the CDR3: TGTGCCAGCTCACCCCGGGGACAGGGCTACAATGAGCAGTTCTTC. The encoded protein is CASSPRGQGYNEQFF.

The chain recombines TRBV2 with TRBJ2-7, with 16 bases aligning to TRBD2. CDR3 length: 14 residues. Germline assignment: CDR1 SNHLY and CDR2 FYNNEI. The V and J ends lost 7 bases and 7 bases, in that order; junction bases with no gene match: 4. The DNA of the CDR3 is TGTGCCAGCACCGTGGGACTAGCGGGAGGGGAGCAGTACTTC. Translating gives CASTVGLAGGEQYF.

This clone appeared a single time. The CDR3, as DNA: TGTGCCAGCTCACAAGACAGGGTCGAGACCCAGTACTTC. Translation gives CASSQDRVETQYF. V is TRBV18 and J is TRBJ2-5, with 7 positions matching TRBD1. The length of the CDR3 is 13 residues. Germline trimming cut 4 bases from V and 5 bases from J; bases unmatched to any gene: 4. Germline V gene lookup returns CDR1 KGHSH and CDR2 LQKENI. Complete variable domain (other parts from reference TRBV18 and TRBJ2-5): NAGVMQNPRHLVRRRGQEARLRCSPMKGHSHVYWYRQLPEEGLKFMVYLQKENIIDESGMPKERFSAEFPKEGPSILRIQQVVRGDSAAYFCASSQDRVETQYFGPGTRLLVL.

The J gene is TRBJ2-1, the V gene TRBV18; D uncertain. With 3 bases removed from V and 5 bases from J, the gap between germline ends came to 8 bases. Germline lookup yields CDR1 KGHSH and CDR2 LQKENI. The length of the CDR3 is 13 residues. For the CDR3, the DNA is TGTGCCAGCTCACCCCTTTCGAACAATGAGCAGTTCTTC. It specifies CASSPLSNNEQFF.

The chain combines TRBV6-1 with TRBJ1-2; 8 bases are shared with TRBD1. After removal of 7 bases from V and 2 bases from J, the junction contained 3 bases not matched to a gene. This CDR3 contains 13 residues. Germline CDR1 reads MNHNS; CDR2 reads SASEGT. The CDR3 protein is CASTRGPNYGYTF. The CDR3 bases are TGTGCCAGCACCAGGGGGCCGAACTATGGCTACACCTTC.

In this sample, this clone turned up once. The CDR3 reads CASSSPGTTIYGYTF. CDR3 coding DNA: TGTGCCAGCAGTTCCCCAGGGACAACTATTTATGGCTACACCTTC. This chain joins TRBV28 and TRBJ1-2; possible D gene TRBD1, 6 bases. V was cut by 4 bases and J by 5 bases, with 17 bases left in between. Germline CDR1 is MDHEN and CDR2 is SYDVKM. CDR3 length: 15 residues.

V usage is TRBV28 and J usage is TRBJ2-5, with 9 bases identical to TRBD2. This CDR3 has 15 residues. J was trimmed by 5 bases and V by 7 bases; bases with no gene match: 11. Per germline, CDR1 MDHEN and CDR2 SYDVKM. The CDR3 region is CASILAGKGGETQYF. The CDR3 region has the DNA TGTGCCAGCATCCTAGCGGGGAAGGGTGGGGAGACCCAGTACTTC.

The chain has TRBV28 and TRBJ1-4; D remains unclear. The length of the CDR3 is 12 residues. Per the germline V gene, CDR1 is MDHEN and CDR2 is SYDVKM. Trimming removed 4 bases from V and 6 bases from J, with 6 bases in between. The CDR3 here is CASSSPDEKLFF. The CDR3, as DNA: TGTGCCAGCAGTTCCCCTGATGAAAAACTGTTTTTT. The variable domain in full, with the rest retrieved from reference TRBV28 and TRBJ1-4, is DVKVTQSSRYLVKRTGEKVFLECVQDMDHENMFWYRQDPGLGLRLIYFSYDVKMKEKGDIPEGYSVSREKKERFSLILESASTNQTSMYLCASSSPDEKLFFGSGTQLSVL.

On this clone: At one end the junction does not follow the germline gene, possibly because of a read error. This rearrangement joins TRBV6-1 to TRBJ1-2; 8 bases map to TRBD1. CDR3 length equals 14 residues. CDR1 is MNHNS and CDR2 is SASEGT in the germline V gene. CDR3 in amino acids: CASSEEQGALGYTF. The CDR3 DNA reads as TGTGCCAGCAGCGAAGAGCAGGGGGCGCTTGGCTACACCTTC.